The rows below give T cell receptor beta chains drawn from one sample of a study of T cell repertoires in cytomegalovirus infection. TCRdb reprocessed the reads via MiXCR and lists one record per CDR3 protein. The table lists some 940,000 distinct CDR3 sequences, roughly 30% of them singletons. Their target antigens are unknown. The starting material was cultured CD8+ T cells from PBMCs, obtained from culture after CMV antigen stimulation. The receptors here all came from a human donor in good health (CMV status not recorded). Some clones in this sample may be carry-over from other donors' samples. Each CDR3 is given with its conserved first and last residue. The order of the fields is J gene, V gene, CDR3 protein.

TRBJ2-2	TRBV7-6	CASSFPRAGGDTGELFF
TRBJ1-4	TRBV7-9	CASSQRTNEKLFF
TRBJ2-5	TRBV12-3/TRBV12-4	CASSFGVGEETQYF
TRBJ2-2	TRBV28	CASRTGPGELFF
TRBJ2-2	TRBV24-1	CATSDPGQGGTGELFF
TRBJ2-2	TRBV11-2	CASSGWTGGTGELFF
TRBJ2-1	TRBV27	CASNSPTGGGEQFF
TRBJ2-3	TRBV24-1	CATSDRPGTSTSTDTQYF
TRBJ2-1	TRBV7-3	CASSLTPLNEQFF
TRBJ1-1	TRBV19	CASSMFGEREAFF
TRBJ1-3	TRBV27	CASSLKGGGNTIYF
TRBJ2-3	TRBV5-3	CASSSPGQRTDTQYF
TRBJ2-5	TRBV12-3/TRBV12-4	CASSSDRLEETQYF
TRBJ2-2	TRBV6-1	CASSEAGDKNTGELFF
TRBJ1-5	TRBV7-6	CASSLKAGVSNQPQHF
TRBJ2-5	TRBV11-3	CASSLGVAGGETQYF
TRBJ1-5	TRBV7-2	CASSLAPPAPPFYSNQPQHF
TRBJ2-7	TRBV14	CASSQSGTGRTYEQYF
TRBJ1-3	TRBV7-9	CASSLERLTIYF
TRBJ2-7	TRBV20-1	CSARVSTRVRVYEQYF
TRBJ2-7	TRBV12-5	CTSALLRDYEQYF
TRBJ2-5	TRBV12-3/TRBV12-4	CASSPSFSGEETQYF
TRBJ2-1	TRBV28	CASKGAGDEQFF
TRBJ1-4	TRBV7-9	CASSTGPTTRGEKLFF
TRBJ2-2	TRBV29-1	CSVWSLNTGELFF
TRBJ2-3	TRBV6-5	CASSEGQGRTDTQYF